This T cell receptor (beta chain) was captured in a study of T cells in narcolepsy. Worth noting for this clone: What it binds is unknown.

Overall study findings and caveats: Blood of same and different patients, but not healthy controls, reportedly held recurring autoreactive clonotypes. No autoreactive T cell clone sequences appeared in some memory CD4+ repertoires. Autoreactive HCRT-specific and TRIB2-specific clonotypes were marked in same-patient CSF-versus-blood CD4+ comparisons.

This CDR3 spans 15 amino acids. V lost 0 bases and J 0 bases, leaving 8 bases between the germline ends. Looked up from germline, CDR1 is KGHSH and CDR2 is LQKENI. Profiled with immunoSEQ multiplex PCR; TCRdb holds only in-frame clones, not every one. The repertoire has 25,000 to 35,000 clones, roughly nine tenths of them found once; the top ten carry 1.2%. The clonotype was recovered from a human donor with narcolepsy. The V gene is TRBV18, the J gene TRBJ1-1; D gene uncertain. The sample consisted of CD45RA- memory CD4+ T cells from PBMCs. The CDR3 coding sequence is TGTGCCAGCTCACCACCGAAGTGGGTGAACACTGAAGCTTTCTTT. Protein: CASSPPKWVNTEAFF.